The present entry profiles one T cell receptor beta chain with its context. These data are taken from a study of CD8 T cells in Susac syndrome. An amount of RNA that ranged from roughly 0.5 to 1 ug was reverse transcribed with random hexamers. Amplification of TCR beta CDR3 by immunoSEQ multiplex PCR spanned 54 Vbeta and 13 Jbeta. TCRdb re-derived calls from the immunoSEQ multiplex PCR reads in MiXCR, one entry per CDR3 protein. The table lists a few hundred thousand distinct CDR3 sequences, approximately 85% of them singletons. TCR beta from blood CD8+ and CD4+ T cells was sequenced. Both CD4+ and CD8+ T cells were negatively isolated, and TEMRA cells underwent FACS enrichment. From germline, CDR1 is KGHSH and CDR2 LQKENI. The length of the CDR3 is 15 residues. The V gene lost 0 bases and the J gene lost 6 bases, with 14 bases spanning the gap.

This receptor was taken from a human donor with multiple sclerosis. The chain has TRBV18 and TRBJ1-1; D unclear. The sample taken for sequencing was CD8+ T cells from PBMCs. The CDR3 spells CASSPPVWKSAEAFF. CDR3 coding DNA: TGTGCCAGCTCACCACCCGTTTGGAAGAGCGCTGAAGCTTTCTTT.